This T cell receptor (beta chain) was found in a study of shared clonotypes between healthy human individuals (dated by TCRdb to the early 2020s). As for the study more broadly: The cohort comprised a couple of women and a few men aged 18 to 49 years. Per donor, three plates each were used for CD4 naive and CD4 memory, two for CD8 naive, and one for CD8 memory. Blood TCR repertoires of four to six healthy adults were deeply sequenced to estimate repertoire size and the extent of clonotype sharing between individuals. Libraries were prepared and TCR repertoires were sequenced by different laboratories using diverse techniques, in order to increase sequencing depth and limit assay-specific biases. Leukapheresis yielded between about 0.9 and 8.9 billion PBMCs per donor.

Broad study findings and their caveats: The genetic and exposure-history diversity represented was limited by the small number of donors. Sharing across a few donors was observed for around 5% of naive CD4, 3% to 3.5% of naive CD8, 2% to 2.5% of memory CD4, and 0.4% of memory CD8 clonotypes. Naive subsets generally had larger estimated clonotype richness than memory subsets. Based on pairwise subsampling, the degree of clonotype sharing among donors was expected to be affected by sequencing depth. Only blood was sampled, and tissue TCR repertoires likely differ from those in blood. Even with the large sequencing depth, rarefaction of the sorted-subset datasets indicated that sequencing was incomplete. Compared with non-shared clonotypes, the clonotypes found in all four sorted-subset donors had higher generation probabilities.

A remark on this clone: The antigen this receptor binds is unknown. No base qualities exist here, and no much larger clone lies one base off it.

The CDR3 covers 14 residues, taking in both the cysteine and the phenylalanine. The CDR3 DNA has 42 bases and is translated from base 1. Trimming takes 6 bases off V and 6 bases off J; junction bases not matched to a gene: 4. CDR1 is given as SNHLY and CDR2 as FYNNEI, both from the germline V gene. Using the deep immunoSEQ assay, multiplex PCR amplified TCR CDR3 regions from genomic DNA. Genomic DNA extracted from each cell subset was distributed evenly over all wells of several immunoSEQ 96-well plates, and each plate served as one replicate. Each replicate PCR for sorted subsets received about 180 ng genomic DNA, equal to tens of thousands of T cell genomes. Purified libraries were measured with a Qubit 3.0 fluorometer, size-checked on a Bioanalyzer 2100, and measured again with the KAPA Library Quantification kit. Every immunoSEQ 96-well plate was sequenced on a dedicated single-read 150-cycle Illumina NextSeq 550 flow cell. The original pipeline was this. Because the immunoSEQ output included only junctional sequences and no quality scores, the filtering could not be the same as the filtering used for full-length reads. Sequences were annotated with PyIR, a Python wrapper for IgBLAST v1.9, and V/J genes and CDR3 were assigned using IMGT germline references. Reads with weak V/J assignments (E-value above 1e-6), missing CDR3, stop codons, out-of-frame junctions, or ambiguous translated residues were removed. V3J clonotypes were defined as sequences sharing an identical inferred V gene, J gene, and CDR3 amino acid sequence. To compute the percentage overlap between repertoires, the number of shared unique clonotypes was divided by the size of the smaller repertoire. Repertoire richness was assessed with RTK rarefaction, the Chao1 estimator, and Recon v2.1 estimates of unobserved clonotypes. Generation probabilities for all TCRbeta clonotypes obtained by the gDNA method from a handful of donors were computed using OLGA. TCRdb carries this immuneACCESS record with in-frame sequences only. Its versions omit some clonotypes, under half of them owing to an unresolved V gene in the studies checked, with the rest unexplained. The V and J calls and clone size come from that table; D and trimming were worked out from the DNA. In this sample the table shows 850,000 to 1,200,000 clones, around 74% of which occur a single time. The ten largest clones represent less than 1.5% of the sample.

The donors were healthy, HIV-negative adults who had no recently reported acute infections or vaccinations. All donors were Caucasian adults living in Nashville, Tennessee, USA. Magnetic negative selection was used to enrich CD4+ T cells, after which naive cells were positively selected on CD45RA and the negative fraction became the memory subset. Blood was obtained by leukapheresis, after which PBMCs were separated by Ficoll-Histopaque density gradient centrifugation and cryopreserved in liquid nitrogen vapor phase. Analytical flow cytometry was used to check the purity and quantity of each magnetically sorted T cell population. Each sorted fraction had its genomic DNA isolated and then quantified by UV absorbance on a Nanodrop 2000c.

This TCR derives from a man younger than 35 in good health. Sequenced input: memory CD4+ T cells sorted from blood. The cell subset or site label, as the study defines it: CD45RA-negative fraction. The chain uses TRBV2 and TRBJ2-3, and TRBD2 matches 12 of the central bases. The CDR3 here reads CASSGLAGRDTQYF. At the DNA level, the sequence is TGTGCCAGCAGCGGACTAGCGGGGCGGGATACGCAGTATTTT. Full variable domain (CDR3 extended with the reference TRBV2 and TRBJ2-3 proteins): EPEVTQTPSHQVTQMGQEVILRCVPISNHLYFYWYRQILGQKVEFLVSFYNNEISEKSEIFDDQFSVERPDGSNFTLKIRSTKLEDSAMYFCASSGLAGRDTQYFGPGTRLTVL.